What follows is one T cell receptor beta chain and its context. Per germline, CDR1 SGDLS and CDR2 YYNGEE. V lost 0 bases, J lost 4 bases, and 3 bases lay in between. This CDR3 has 12 residues. Authors' analysis steps: Amplified reference gene primers provided the basis for estimating nucleated cell counts. The assay was immunoSEQ multiplex PCR, and TCRdb's table has in-frame clones only and misses some. D and trimming come from the DNA, and the V and J calls and clone size come from that table. The sample has around 180,000 clones; approximately 90% are singletons. The sample is drawn from a study of blood T cell repertoires in COVID-19. Study-wide context: Some COVID-19 samples were acute and others convalescent; all came from the United States, Italy and Spain. Nucleic acid was either cDNA or gDNA, and it came from T cells, B-cell-depleted T cells, or PBMCs.

The clonotype was recovered from a woman aged 30 to 39 with active or convalescent COVID-19. The sequenced sample was peripheral blood. The chain couples TRBV9 to TRBJ2-3; D gene ambiguous. CDR3 amino acids: CASSVVSDTQYF. CDR3 DNA: TGTGCCAGCAGCGTAGTCTCAGATACGCAGTATTTT.